The present entry profiles one T cell receptor beta chain with its context. Its antigen is currently unknown. The data were taken from a study of OX40 agonist ivuxolimab in advanced cancers. Across the whole study: Mean age roughly 65 years, range about 20 to 79; approximately 83% male. The study reported partial responses in three patients: one hepatocellular carcinoma, two cutaneous melanoma. Regarding the study as a whole: The study observed clonal expansion of CD4+ and CD8+ blood T cells by week 6 at 0.1 to 3.0 mg/kg.

Clones were sequenced by immunoSEQ multiplex PCR, and TCRdb holds only the in-frame ones, with some missing. The profile shows about 73,000 clones, 80% to 90% of them singletons. Germline CDR1 ENHRY, CDR2 SYGVKD. The V end lost 8 bases, the J end lost 1 base, and 17 bases lay between the germline ends. The CDR3 sequence is 15 residues long. The chain couples TRBV10-3 to TRBJ1-2; D is possibly TRBD1 (6 bases). This clonotype was sampled from an adult with an advanced solid tumor such as melanoma, head and neck, liver or kidney cancer. The material sequenced was CD4+ or CD8+ T cells sorted from blood, taken in a trial of the OX40 agonist ivuxolimab. The CDR3 region has the DNA TGTGCCATCGTAGGTTTGGGGGGCCTTAACTATGGCTACACCTTC. It yields the protein CAIVGLGGLNYGYTF.